This is a list of T cell receptor beta chains from one sample in a study of human T cells and chemical hapten exposure. MiXCR, applied by TCRdb to the RACE reads, yields one record per CDR3 protein. Of 120,000 or so distinct CDR3 sequences in the sample, about 10% were seen once. The sequences come from whole blood, collected in connection with sensitization to the hapten diphenylcyclopropenone (DPC). The receptors were sampled from a woman aged 50 to 60 with alopecia areata. Some clones in this sample may be carry-over from other donors' samples. Both conserved end residues are part of each CDR3. The order of the fields is clone size, J gene, V gene, D gene, CDR3 protein, CDR3 DNA. The D gene is left open where the match is weak. Clone sizes are given selectively: once, few, many, or a class where the clone is expanded.

abundance: many
j_gene: TRBJ2-3
v_gene: TRBV12-3/TRBV12-4
d_gene: -
CDR3aa: CASSFGDVQYF
CDR3nt: TGTGCCAGCAGTTTTGGGGACGTGCAGTATTTT

abundance: -
j_gene: TRBJ2-6
v_gene: TRBV3-1
d_gene: -
CDR3aa: CASSHGVSGANVLTF
CDR3nt: TGTGCCAGCAGCCATGGGGTATCTGGGGCCAACGTCCTGACTTTC

abundance: few
j_gene: TRBJ1-3
v_gene: TRBV4-2
d_gene: -
CDR3aa: CASSQDRGNTIYF
CDR3nt: TGTGCCAGCAGCCAAGATCGAGGAAACACCATATATTTT

abundance: many
j_gene: TRBJ1-1
v_gene: TRBV5-6
d_gene: -
CDR3aa: CASSFLNRVSTEAFF
CDR3nt: TGTGCCAGCAGCTTTTTAAACAGGGTGAGCACTGAAGCTTTCTTT

abundance: few
j_gene: TRBJ1-2
v_gene: TRBV20-1
d_gene: -
CDR3aa: CSARDFPGNYGYTF
CDR3nt: TGCAGTGCTAGAGATTTCCCCGGGAACTATGGCTACACCTTC

abundance: -
j_gene: TRBJ2-7
v_gene: TRBV7-2
d_gene: -
CDR3aa: CASSPPTVAYEQYF
CDR3nt: TGTGCCAGCAGCCCCCCGACAGTCGCCTACGAGCAGTACTTC

abundance: few
j_gene: TRBJ2-1
v_gene: TRBV9
d_gene: -
CDR3aa: CASSVEGPEQFF
CDR3nt: TGTGCCAGCAGCGTAGAGGGTCCTGAGCAGTTCTTC

abundance: -
j_gene: TRBJ2-5
v_gene: TRBV5-1
d_gene: -
CDR3aa: CASSLAAAYQETQYF
CDR3nt: TGCGCCAGCAGCTTGGCGGCAGCTTACCAAGAGACCCAGTACTTC

abundance: -
j_gene: TRBJ1-3
v_gene: TRBV12-3/TRBV12-4
d_gene: -
CDR3aa: CASSEQGKIWGSGNTIYF
CDR3nt: TGTGCCAGCAGTGAACAGGGCAAGATTTGGGGCTCTGGAAACACCATATATTTT

abundance: few
j_gene: TRBJ2-3
v_gene: TRBV11-3
d_gene: -
CDR3aa: CASSTQQGGSTDTQYF
CDR3nt: TGTGCCAGCAGCACCCAACAGGGAGGCAGCACAGATACGCAGTATTTT

abundance: many
j_gene: TRBJ1-1
v_gene: TRBV20-1
d_gene: TRBD1
CDR3aa: CSARDPRTGWTEAFF
CDR3nt: TGCAGTGCTAGAGATCCGAGGACAGGGTGGACTGAAGCTTTCTTT

abundance: -
j_gene: TRBJ2-2
v_gene: TRBV6-2/TRBV6-3
d_gene: TRBD2
CDR3aa: CASSYANQGLAGTGELFF
CDR3nt: TGTGCCAGCAGTTACGCGAACCAGGGACTAGCGGGCACCGGGGAGCTGTTTTTT

abundance: -
j_gene: TRBJ2-2
v_gene: TRBV20-1
d_gene: TRBD1
CDR3aa: CSATPDRTGELFF
CDR3nt: TGCAGTGCTACCCCGGACAGGACCGGGGAGCTGTTTTTT

abundance: few
j_gene: TRBJ2-1
v_gene: TRBV12-5
d_gene: -
CDR3aa: CASGLVGAPNEQFF
CDR3nt: TGTGCTAGTGGTTTGGTGGGAGCACCCAATGAGCAGTTCTTC

abundance: few
j_gene: TRBJ2-3
v_gene: TRBV7-7
d_gene: TRBD1
CDR3aa: CASRRRESTGGSDTQYF
CDR3nt: TGTGCCAGCAGACGTAGGGAGTCTACAGGGGGGTCAGATACGCAGTATTTT

abundance: -
j_gene: TRBJ1-2
v_gene: TRBV6-1
d_gene: -
CDR3aa: CASSASWRDGYTF
CDR3nt: TGTGCCAGCAGTGCCAGTTGGCGTGATGGCTACACCTTC

abundance: -
j_gene: TRBJ1-1
v_gene: TRBV15
d_gene: -
CDR3aa: CATSRDRTEAFF
CDR3nt: TGTGCCACCAGCAGAGATCGGACAGAAGCTTTCTTT